The 20 T cell receptor beta chains presented below share a single source sample, sequenced in a study of blood T cell repertoires in COVID-19. Some clones are missing from TCRdb's copy, which holds only in-frame ones; the method was immunoSEQ multiplex PCR. The repertoire has around 110,000 clones, around 86% of them found once; the top ten carry approximately 7.9%. The sequenced sample was peripheral blood. The receptors originated from a man aged 65-85 years with acute or convalescent COVID-19.

The chain is built from TRBV9 and TRBJ2-1; D unresolved. The V gene's germline CDR1 is SGDLS and CDR2 YYNGEE. With 0 bases removed from V and 3 bases from J, the gap between germline ends came to 10 bases. The CDR3 runs 15 residues. This CDR3 reads CASSVGLAGYNEQFF. The DNA of the CDR3 is TGTGCCAGCAGCGTAGGTTTAGCCGGCTACAATGAGCAGTTCTTC.

CDR3 loop: CASRSQGQYNQPQHF. The DNA for the CDR3 is TGTGCCAGCAGATCACAGGGTCAGTACAATCAGCCCCAGCATTTT. The V gene is TRBV6-5, the J gene TRBJ1-5; D perhaps matches TRBD1 (6 bases). CDR1 and CDR2 from the germline V gene are MNHEY and SVGAGI. The length of the CDR3 is 15 residues. Trimming took off 6 bases at V and 3 bases at J, with 15 bases between the two ends.

The chain combines TRBV5-1 with TRBJ2-1, with 10 positions matching TRBD2. After removal of 4 bases from V and 13 bases from J, the junction contained 14 bases not matched to a gene. The CDR3 runs 15 residues. CDR1 SGHRS and CDR2 YFSETQ come from the germline V gene. CDR3: CASSRSTQRGGGQFF. Written as DNA, the CDR3 is TGCGCCAGCAGCAGGTCCACCCAGCGGGGGGGCGGTCAGTTCTTC.

J is TRBJ1-1 and V is TRBV7-8; D is uncertain. Germline V CDR1 and CDR2: SGHVS, FQNEAQ. The CDR3 loop spans 13 amino acids. V shed 2 bases and J shed 4 bases, with 8 bases lying between them. CDR3 nucleotide sequence: TGTGCCAGCAGCTTATCACTTTTCACTGAAGCTTTCTTT. As protein: CASSLSLFTEAFF.

This clone was counted only a few times. The rearrangement joins TRBV11-2 to TRBJ2-7; the D gene is possibly TRBD2 (6 bases). This CDR3 comprises 15 residues. Germline values: CDR1 SGHAT, CDR2 FQNNGV. V dropped 5 bases and J dropped 9 bases, with 23 bases sitting between them. The CDR3 protein is CASSHPGTAILGQYF. As DNA, the CDR3 is TGTGCCAGCAGCCACCCCGGGACTGCCATCCTCGGGCAGTACTTC.

J is TRBJ1-5 and V is TRBV27; D is ambiguous. Germline lookup yields CDR1 MNHEY and CDR2 SMNVEV (reference sequence). Between the trimmed V and J ends, which lost 2 bases and 0 bases, there was a span of 8 bases. The CDR3 consists of 15 residues. The CDR3 DNA reads as TGTGCCAGCAGTTTAAAGCCTTATAGCAATCAGCCCCAGCATTTT. Encoded protein: CASSLKPYSNQPQHF.

V usage is TRBV5-4 and J usage is TRBJ2-5; D might be TRBD1 (5 bases). This CDR3 is built from 14 residues. The germline V gene encodes CDR1 SGHNT and CDR2 YYREEE (reference sequence). The V gene lost 7 bases and the J gene lost 5 bases, with 18 bases spanning the gap. The CDR3 region is CASLLDTNRETQYF. The CDR3 coding sequence is TGTGCCAGCCTCCTGGACACAAATCGGGAGACCCAGTACTTC.

This clone showed up just once. The genes are TRBV9 and TRBJ2-1, with D uncertain. CDR1 and CDR2 from the germline V gene are SGDLS and YYNGEE. V was pared by 0 bases and J by 2 bases, with 6 bases between. CDR3 size: 14 residues. The CDR3 coding sequence is TGTGCCAGCAGCGTAGGCGCGACCTACAATGAGCAGTTCTTC. This gives the protein CASSVGATYNEQFF.

This sequence joins TRBV6-8 and TRBJ1-2, with D perhaps matching TRBD1 (6 bases). Germline V CDR1 and CDR2: MNHGY, SAAAGT. This CDR3 has 17 amino acids. The ends were cut back, 7 bases at V and 5 bases at J, with 26 bases in the middle. In DNA form, the CDR3 reads TGTGCCAGCAAAGAAGACCGGGACACCCTCTTACTTTATGGCTACACCTTC. It specifies CASKEDRDTLLLYGYTF.

The V gene is TRBV28, the J gene TRBJ2-7, with 9 positions matching TRBD1. Germline V gene data show CDR1 as MDHEN and CDR2 as SYDVKM. The CDR3 has 19 residues. Trimming removed 4 bases from V and 4 bases from J; junction bases left unmatched: 20. For the CDR3, the DNA is TGTGCCAGCAGTTCCAGAGGGGGGAAGGCGGGACAGGGATTATACGAGCAGTACTTC. It translates to CASSSRGGKAGQGLYEQYF.

This chain links TRBV6-1 with TRBJ2-3; D not certain. There are 11 residues in the CDR3. Germline V gene data show CDR1 as MNHNS and CDR2 as SASEGT. Trimming removed 2 bases from V and 10 bases from J, with 7 bases in between. The CDR3 nucleotides are TGTGCCAGCAGTGAACCAGTCTCGCAGTATTTT. Its translation: CASSEPVSQYF.

On this clone: This sample includes further DNA sequences coding for the same CDR3. The V and J genes are TRBV7-6 and TRBJ1-2, with 8 nucleotides matching TRBD1. This CDR3 is 13 amino acids long. In germline, CDR1 is SGHVS, CDR2 FNYEAQ. Germline trimming cut 4 bases from V and 6 bases from J; bases unmatched to any gene: 4. The CDR3 nucleotides read TGTGCCAGCAGCTCCGGACAGGGAGATGGCTACACCTTC. Residues: CASSSGQGDGYTF.

The V call is TRBV6-1, the J call TRBJ1-5; 10 positions match TRBD1. Germline assignment: CDR1 MNHNS and CDR2 SASEGT. The CDR3 spans 14 residues. J gave up 10 bases and V 1 base, and 4 bases lay outside the gene matches. The CDR3 reads CASSEGTGGAPQHF. For the CDR3, the DNA is TGTGCCAGCAGTGAAGGGACAGGGGGGGCACCCCAGCATTTT.

This CDR3 reads CAIRRTSGGADTQYF. The CDR3 nucleotides read TGTGCCATCCGTCGGACTAGCGGGGGGGCGGATACGCAGTATTTT. The genes are TRBV10-3 and TRBJ2-3, with 15 bases lining up with TRBD2. Trimming cost V 8 bases and J 6 bases; bases outside gene matches: 6. Germline V gene data show CDR1 as ENHRY and CDR2 as SYGVKD. The CDR3 consists of 15 residues.

This clone was recorded once. The chain is built from TRBV2 and TRBJ2-3; weak D call: TRBD2 (6 bases). Trimming cost V 10 bases and J 5 bases, with 19 bases left between them. The length of the CDR3 is 14 residues. Germline-derived CDR1 and CDR2 are SNHLY and FYNNEI. The CDR3 sequence: CAITGDSGRDTQYF. The CDR3 DNA follows: TGTGCCATCACGGGGGACTCGGGGAGAGATACGCAGTATTTT. Complete variable domain (other parts from reference TRBV2 and TRBJ2-3): EPEVTQTPSHQVTQMGQEVILRCVPISNHLYFYWYRQILGQKVEFLVSFYNNEISEKSEIFDDQFSVERPDGSNFTLKIRSTKLEDSAMYFCAITGDSGRDTQYFGPGTRLTVL.

J is TRBJ1-1 and V is TRBV25-1; 7 nucleotides line up with TRBD1. This CDR3 has 14 residues. The germline V gene has CDR1 MGHDK and CDR2 SYGVNS. The V and J ends lost 6 bases and 1 base, in that order; junction bases with no gene match: 5. CDR3 sequence: CASRYRGQNTEAFF. The CDR3 nucleotides read TGTGCCAGCAGGTACAGGGGCCAGAACACTGAAGCTTTCTTT.

The V and J genes are TRBV28 and TRBJ1-1, with 10 bases fitting TRBD1. After removal of 6 bases from V and 4 bases from J, the junction contained 5 bases not matched to a gene. Germline lookup yields CDR1 MDHEN and CDR2 SYDVKM. The CDR3 runs to 14 residues. CDR3 residues: CASSNGQGGTEAFF. In DNA form, the CDR3 reads TGTGCCAGCAGCAACGGACAGGGGGGCACTGAAGCTTTCTTT.

The CDR3 spells CASSVVENGYTF. For the CDR3, the DNA is TGTGCCAGCAGCGTAGTTGAGAATGGCTACACCTTC. The J gene is TRBJ1-2, the V gene TRBV9; D gene uncertain. The CDR3 extends over 12 amino acids. Germline CDR1 reads SGDLS; CDR2 reads YYNGEE. V was cut by 0 bases and J by 6 bases, with 6 bases left in between.

The rearrangement links TRBV4-1 to TRBJ2-1, with TRBD1 identical over 10 bases. CDR1 and CDR2 (germline): MGHRA, YSYEKL. The CDR3 totals 15 residues. V lost 1 base and J lost 7; bases outside the gene matches: 4. The DNA of the CDR3 is TGCGCCAGCAGCCAAGGGGACAGGGGCTGGAATGAGCAGTTCTTC. Protein sequence: CASSQGDRGWNEQFF.

This clone was found once. This chain connects TRBV29-1 to TRBJ1-2; D gene unclear. The CDR3 extends over 13 amino acids. The ends were cut back, 1 base at V and 0 bases at J, with 6 bases in the middle. Per the germline V gene, CDR1 is SQVTM and CDR2 is ANQGSEA. The CDR3 coding sequence is TGCAGCGTTGAAGTACAACCTAACTATGGCTACACCTTC. Residues: CSVEVQPNYGYTF.